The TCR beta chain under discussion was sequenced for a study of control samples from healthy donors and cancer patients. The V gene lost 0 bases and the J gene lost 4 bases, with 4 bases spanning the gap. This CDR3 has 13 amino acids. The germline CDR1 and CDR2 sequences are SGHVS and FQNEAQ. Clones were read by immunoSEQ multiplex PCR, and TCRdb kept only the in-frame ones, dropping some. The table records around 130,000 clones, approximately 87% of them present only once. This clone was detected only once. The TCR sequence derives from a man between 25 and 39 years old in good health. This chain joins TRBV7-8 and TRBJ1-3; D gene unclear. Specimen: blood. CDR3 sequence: CASSLARGNTIYF. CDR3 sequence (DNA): TGTGCCAGCAGCTTAGCACGCGGAAACACCATATATTTT.